The clone carrying this T cell receptor (beta chain) was detected only a few times. The data originate from a study of blood T cells in healthy people across ages. The CDR3 covers 13 residues. Germline CDR1 reads SGHRS; CDR2 reads YFSETQ. V dropped 4 bases and J dropped 7 bases, with 12 bases sitting between them. Combining a sample-barcoded 5' primer with a J-beta primer mix, a second PCR ran for roughly 7 to 11 cycles. TCRdb re-derived calls from the 5' RACE reads in MiXCR, one entry per CDR3 protein. Seen here are 800,000 or so distinct CDR3 sequences, around 62% observed once, and the top ten hold 28%.

This chain links TRBV5-1 with TRBJ2-1; D call uncertain. What was sequenced was blood. The receptor's source is a man aged 25 to 40 in good health. The chain's CDR3 is CASSVTLVNEQFF. CDR3 bases: TGCGCCAGCAGCGTAACCCTAGTGAATGAGCAGTTCTTC.